These 13 T cell receptor beta chains were sequenced from one sample in a study of blood T cell repertoires in COVID-19. Produced via immunoSEQ multiplex PCR; TCRdb's table is partial and in-frame only. The table has roughly 330,000 clones, about 91% seen once; the top ten hold 7.5% to 10%. The specimen sequenced was peripheral blood. These TCRs come from a man aged 30 to 39 with COVID-19, enrolled during active disease.

This clone was counted once. The chain is built from TRBV5-1 and TRBJ2-4, with D possibly matching TRBD2 (5 bases). This CDR3 region has 17 residues. With 4 bases removed from V and 1 base from J, the gap between germline ends came to 18 bases. Per the germline V gene, CDR1 is SGHRS and CDR2 is YFSETQ. The CDR3 region is CASSRGDVTAAKNIQYF. DNA for the CDR3: TGCGCCAGCAGCCGGGGAGATGTCACGGCGGCCAAAAACATTCAGTACTTC.

The chain uses TRBV3-1 (or the pseudogene TRBV3-2) and TRBJ2-7, with TRBD2 matching 8 bases. Germline V CDR1 and CDR2: LGHDT, YNNKEL (reference sequence). Losses at the gene ends were 2 bases for V and 2 bases for J; bases not matched to a gene: 17. The CDR3 spans 19 residues. DNA of the CDR3: TGTGCCAGCAGCCAACCTCCTTGGGTACTAGCGGAGGAGCCCTACGAGCAGTACTTC. This gives the protein CASSQPPWVLAEEPYEQYF.

V is TRBV5-1 and J is TRBJ2-1; D is perhaps TRBD1 (5 bases). Germline V gene lookup returns CDR1 SGHRS and CDR2 YFSETQ. The V gene lost 10 bases and the J gene lost 5 bases, with 19 bases spanning the gap. The CDR3 has 14 amino acids. CDR3 loop: CAVTGGPPNNEQFF. CDR3 coding DNA: TGCGCCGTCACAGGTGGTCCTCCTAACAATGAGCAGTTCTTC.

V is TRBV7-2 and J is TRBJ2-3, with 7 bases fitting TRBD2. Per the germline V gene, CDR1 is SGHTA and CDR2 is FQGNSA. The CDR3 sequence is 16 residues long. V lost 1 base, J lost 3 bases, and 7 bases stayed unmatched. CDR3 residues: CASSLVGLEGTDTQYF. In nucleotides, the CDR3 is TGTGCCAGCAGCTTAGTCGGACTAGAAGGAACAGATACGCAGTATTTT.

The chain employs TRBV5-5 and TRBJ1-5, with 9 bases matching TRBD1. Germline assignment: CDR1 SGHKS and CDR2 YYEKEE (reference sequence). There are 17 residues in the CDR3. The junction had 10 bases not matched to a gene; V was cut back by 0 bases and J by 6 bases. The CDR3: CASSLAWGQGSLQPQHF. The CDR3 DNA is TGTGCCAGCAGCTTGGCCTGGGGACAGGGATCACTTCAGCCCCAGCATTTT.

The rearrangement links TRBV12-3 or TRBV12-4 to TRBJ1-2; a weak D match, TRBD1 (5 bases). This CDR3 contains 13 residues. The V end was cut by 6 bases, the J end by 8 bases, with 16 bases between. This CDR3 is CASRGGRMGGYTF. The CDR3 DNA reads as TGTGCCAGCAGGGGGGGGAGGATGGGCGGCTACACCTTC.

As concerns this clone: Other DNA sequences from this sample encode an identical CDR3 as well. This chain's CDR3 is CASSILGGTTGELFF. In DNA form, the CDR3 reads TGTGCCAGCAGCATACTTGGAGGGACCACCGGGGAGCTGTTTTTT. This sequence joins TRBV11-2 and TRBJ2-2; TRBD2 is a possible D gene (6 bases). The V gene's germline CDR1 is SGHAT and CDR2 FQNNGV. This CDR3 spans 15 amino acids. Trimming stripped 5 bases from V and 4 bases from J, with 14 bases between.

This clone showed up just a few times. The V gene is TRBV5-1, the J gene TRBJ2-5; 7 bases align to TRBD2. Germline loops: CDR1 SGHRS, CDR2 YFSETQ. Trimming cost V 0 bases and J 0 bases; bases outside gene matches: 5. CDR3 size: 16 residues. CDR3 in amino acids: CASSLGSSGYQETQYF. CDR3 bases: TGCGCCAGCAGCTTGGGCTCTAGCGGATACCAAGAGACCCAGTACTTC.

V gene TRBV6-5 combines with J gene TRBJ1-6, with 7 bases identical to TRBD1. CDR3 length equals 14 residues. V shed 1 base and J 6 bases; nucleotides not matched to a gene: 0. Germline CDR1 reads MNHEY; CDR2 reads SVGAGI. The chain's CDR3 is CASSYWDSNSPLHF. The DNA for the CDR3 is TGTGCCAGCAGTTACTGGGACAGTAATTCACCCCTCCACTTT.

The CDR3 DNA sequence: TGTGCCAGCAGCGCCCTCAGGGGTCTCACCGGGGAGCTGTTTTTT. This translates into CASSALRGLTGELFF. This chain joins TRBV11-3 and TRBJ2-2; possibly TRBD1 for D (6 bases). The germline V and J ends were trimmed by 5 bases and 4 bases, with 14 bases remaining between them. The CDR3 runs 15 residues. CDR1 is SGHNT and CDR2 is YENEEA in the germline V gene.

The chain combines TRBV2 with TRBJ2-7; 9 bases map to TRBD2. V lost 9 bases to trimming and J lost 0 bases; unmatched junction nucleotides: 12. CDR3 length: 16 residues. Germline loops: CDR1 SNHLY, CDR2 FYNNEI. The CDR3: CASGKSSGGSSYEQYF. The CDR3 DNA reads TGTGCCAGTGGGAAGAGTAGCGGGGGAAGCTCCTACGAGCAGTACTTC.

The chain carries TRBV27 and TRBJ2-7, with D perhaps TRBD2 (5 bases). The germline V gene has CDR1 MNHEY and CDR2 SMNVEV (reference sequence). The CDR3 totals 14 residues. V lost 3 bases, J lost 4 bases, and 13 bases lay in between. The CDR3 reads CASSLGVGFYEQYF. For the CDR3, the DNA is TGTGCCAGCAGTTTGGGAGTAGGGTTTTACGAGCAGTACTTC.

The rearrangement joins TRBV10-3 to TRBJ2-7, with D unresolved. Germline V lookup: CDR1 ENHRY, CDR2 SYGVKD. This CDR3 is built from 11 residues. The ends were cut back, 4 bases at V and 5 bases at J, with 6 bases in the middle. CDR3 in DNA: TGTGCCATCAGTGTCCTAGACGAGCAGTACTTC. Translated: CAISVLDEQYF.